This T cell receptor beta chain is drawn from a study of blood T cells in healthy people across ages (dated by TCRdb to between 2015 and 2016). Study-wide context: Template switching captured roughly one uniquely barcoded TCR beta cDNA molecule per two T cells in model experiments. Using deep sequencing normalized with unique cDNA molecular identifiers, the study measured how TCR beta repertoire diversity changes with age. Four age groups were formed from the donors: young (average approximately 15 years), middle-aged (approximately 39), aged (around 62) and long-lived (82). Donors of different ages were randomly distributed across sequencing lanes to avoid experimental bias. For two donors (one aged 18 to 29 and one aged 80 or older), the study analyzed two additional independent replicas of 1 million unique cDNA reads from the same blood draw.

Libraries were constructed by 5' RACE. Sequencing instrument: Illumina HiSeq 2500. A second 7 to 11 cycle PCR used a sample-barcoded 5' primer and a J-beta primer mix. A template-switch 5' adaptor carrying 12 random nucleotides introduced a unique molecular identifier onto each TCR beta cDNA molecule. Each sample yielded at least 2.5 million CDR3-containing paired-end reads. First-strand cDNA synthesis was performed from all RNA using the Mint cDNA synthesis kit, with priming by a TRBC-specific oligonucleotide. After uracil-DNA glycosylase treatment, a first 18-cycle PCR used universal primers M1SS and BC2_uni_R on all cDNA. As for the authors' bioinformatics: For normalization, 1 million high-quality reads, each with a distinct molecular identifier, were randomly selected from each sample. Instead of being binned into consensus sequences, reads with shared molecular identifiers were discarded. MiTCR, run with a Q25 quality threshold and the strictest error-elimination algorithm, handled CDR3 identification, clonotype clustering and error correction. A nonparametric unseen species model with Euler transformation was used to estimate lower-bound total TCR beta diversity. The public reads were reanalyzed by TCRdb: fastp trimming at Q25, MiXCR alignment, in-frame beta chains only. Identical CDR3 proteins give one entry, which carries the most common genes and DNA. TCRdb, not the original authors, processed these V and J calls. This sample holds roughly 1,300,000 distinct CDR3 sequences; approximately 59% were observed only once. Of the sample, more than 6% is held by the ten largest clones.

Broad study findings and their caveats: Donor CMV infection status was unknown, potentially confounding age-related changes in expanded clonotypes. Observed TCR beta diversity correlated strongly with the percentage of naive T cells measured by flow cytometry. Estimates of total diversity based on one million sequenced T cells were considered lower bounds and underestimates. Compared with the aged group, the long-lived group had more naive CD4+ T cells, fewer expanded clones and increased TCR diversity, a pattern suggesting age selection. Observed TCR beta diversity per million T cells fell roughly linearly with age, and a significant reduction was already apparent by age roughly 40. Bulk unsorted PBMC profiling prevented conclusive comparison of naive and antigen-experienced compartments.

Turning to this clonotype: Its antigen has not been determined. The input lacks base qualities; no much larger clone sits a single base away.

Systemically healthy Caucasian individuals from Russia, around 38 in total and aged about 6 to 95 years, were included as donors. Each donor gave ten milliliters of peripheral blood, drawn into EDTA-treated Vacutainer tubes. PBMCs were isolated by Ficoll-Paque density-gradient centrifugation, with at least 6 million obtained per sample. Trizol reagent was used to extract total RNA from PBMCs, with at least 6 micrograms per sample. For every donor, flow cytometry on a PBMC aliquot measured the percentage of naive CD45RAhigh/CD27high T cells. In the germline V gene, CDR1 corresponds to SGHNT and CDR2 to YENEEA. From its cysteine to its phenylalanine, the CDR3 spans 17 amino acids. Of the read, only the CDR3 DNA is kept; its 51 bases are in frame from base 1. V is cut back by 0 bases and J by 2 bases, with 6 bases in the junction unmatched.

This chain is built from TRBV11-3 and TRBJ2-5, and 10 bases in between align with TRBD1. The TCR was taken from a man aged 18 to 35 in good health. The material sequenced was blood. The CDR3 protein: CASSLDFRDRGQETQYF. The DNA is TGTGCCAGCAGCTTAGATTTCCGGGACAGGGGACAAGAGACCCAGTACTTC. The CDR3 plus the reference TRBV11-3 and TRBJ2-5 genes for the other parts give the full variable domain: EAGVVQSPRYKIIEKKQPVAFWCNPISGHNTLYWYLQNLGQGPELLIRYENEEAVDDSQLPKDRFSAERLKGVDSTLKIQPAELGDSAVYLCASSLDFRDRGQETQYFGPGTRLLVL.